This T cell receptor (beta chain) emerged from a study of cytomegalovirus exposure and HLA in healthy donors. In the PCR, 60 Vbeta and 13 Jbeta primers were used. Only in-frame clones appear in the TCRdb table, and some are missing; sequencing was by immunoSEQ multiplex PCR. The data contain fewer than 70,000 clones, just over 65% of them seen just once; the ten biggest clones take up roughly 9.7%. CDR1 is KGHSH and CDR2 is LQKENI in the germline V gene. CDR3 length: 12 amino acids. The V end was cut by 6 bases, the J end by 7 bases, with 12 bases between. This rearrangement joins TRBV18 to TRBJ1-1; D call uncertain. The sequence was obtained from a young woman in good health and CMV-seronegative. Input material: PBMCs. In nucleotides, the CDR3 is TGTGCCAGCTCGCGGCAAGAAAGTGAAGCTTTCTTT. Its protein is CASSRQESEAFF.